This passage covers 17 T cell receptor beta chains from one sample sequenced in a study of cytomegalovirus exposure and HLA in healthy donors. With 60 Vbeta and 13 Jbeta primers, the PCR was carried out. Sequencing used immunoSEQ multiplex PCR; TCRdb keeps in-frame clones, though not all of them. The sample consists of about 120,000 clones, 75% of them appearing once. The sample taken for sequencing was PBMCs. The receptors here all came from a woman between 35 and 50 years old in good health and CMV-seropositive.

V and J are TRBV2 and TRBJ2-7; TRBD2 matches 9 bases. The junction had 7 bases not matched to a gene; V was cut back by 8 bases and J by 2 bases. Germline V gene sequence: CDR1 SNHLY, CDR2 FYNNEI. This CDR3 has 14 amino acids. The CDR3 spells CASRRGGTTYEQYF. The CDR3 DNA follows: TGTGCCAGCCGGCGGGGGGGAACGACCTACGAGCAGTACTTC.

The chain couples TRBV14 to TRBJ1-2, with D uncertain. This CDR3 has 15 amino acids. Germline-derived CDR1 and CDR2 are SGHDN and FVKESK. The ends were cut back, 5 bases at V and 4 bases at J, with 17 bases in the middle. CDR3: CASSSQAEILYGYTF. The CDR3 nucleotides are TGTGCCAGCAGCTCCCAAGCGGAAATTCTCTATGGCTACACCTTC.

This chain links TRBV18 with TRBJ1-1; TRBD1 matches at 9 bases. CDR3 length: 14 residues. CDR1 is KGHSH and CDR2 is LQKENI in the germline V gene. After removal of 6 bases from V and 6 bases from J, the junction contained 8 bases not matched to a gene. The CDR3 nucleotides read TGTGCCAGCTCTTCGGGACAGGGAAGCGCTGAAGCTTTCTTT. It encodes CASSSGQGSAEAFF.

The DNA for the CDR3 is TGTGCCAGCAGCGCACAGGGGGCGTATACTAATGAAAAACTGTTTTTT. Protein product: CASSAQGAYTNEKLFF. V gene TRBV5-5 combines with J gene TRBJ1-4; 9 bases fit TRBD1. Germline lookup yields CDR1 SGHKS and CDR2 YYEKEE (reference sequence). This CDR3 has 16 amino acids. With V trimmed by 4 bases and J by 2 bases, 6 bases remained unmatched.

The chain carries TRBV5-4 and TRBJ1-1; possibly TRBD1 for D (5 bases). V shed 4 bases and J shed 2 bases, with 15 bases lying between them. From germline, CDR1 is SGHNT and CDR2 YYREEE (reference sequence). The CDR3 covers 15 residues. The CDR3 region has the DNA TGTGCCAGCAGCCTCCCGGGACTGCAAAACACTGAAGCTTTCTTT. Translation gives CASSLPGLQNTEAFF.

The chain carries TRBV19 and TRBJ2-7, with TRBD2 identical over 7 bases. V was pared by 3 bases and J by 4 bases, with 9 bases of the junction left unmatched. The CDR3 is made up of 15 amino acids. Germline loops: CDR1 LNHDA, CDR2 SQIVND (reference sequence). CDR3: CASSIASSGRYEQYF. The CDR3 coding sequence is TGTGCCAGTAGTATTGCCTCTAGCGGAAGGTACGAGCAGTACTTC.

This clone was observed a handful of times. The chain carries TRBV7-2 and TRBJ1-1; D uncertain. V lost 4 bases, J lost 0 bases, and 15 bases lay in between. The CDR3 runs to 16 residues. Germline assignment: CDR1 SGHTA and CDR2 FQGNSA. The CDR3 reads CASSSPAVLVNTEAFF. CDR3 bases: TGTGCCAGCAGCTCCCCTGCGGTTCTAGTGAACACTGAAGCTTTCTTT.

The chain is built from TRBV6-6 and TRBJ1-1; 7 nucleotides align to TRBD1. Unmatched junction bases numbered 8, after V lost 6 bases and J lost 7 bases. The CDR3 has 13 residues. Germline V gene sequence: CDR1 MNHNY, CDR2 SVGAGI (reference sequence). CDR3 in amino acids: CASSPGQHHEAFF. CDR3 bases: TGTGCCAGCAGCCCGGGACAGCACCATGAAGCTTTCTTT.

The chain has TRBV6-5 and TRBJ2-1; no reliable D call. V was clipped by 7 bases and J by 2 bases, with 12 bases between them. This CDR3 comprises 14 residues. Germline V gene sequence: CDR1 MNHEY, CDR2 SVGAGI. The CDR3 DNA reads as TGTGCCAGCACCGCAGGTTTTACCTACAATGAGCAGTTCTTC. Translated: CASTAGFTYNEQFF.

The chain is built from TRBV27 and TRBJ2-5, with 9 bases matching TRBD2. V lost 6 bases, J lost 5 bases, and 13 bases stayed unmatched. Germline CDR1 MNHEY, CDR2 SMNVEV (reference sequence). This CDR3 has 16 amino acids. In nucleotides, the CDR3 is TGTGCCAGCAGGGCTGCGGGGGGGCGTTTGTTCGAGACCCAGTACTTC. Translated, it gives CASRAAGGRLFETQYF.

V usage is TRBV20-1 and J usage is TRBJ1-1; D is perhaps TRBD1 (5 bases). The germline gives CDR1 DFQATT, CDR2 SNEGSKA (reference sequence). This CDR3 comprises 11 residues. The V end lost 0 bases, the J end lost 8 bases, and 7 bases lay between the germline ends. CDR3: CSARDAGEAFF. The DNA for the CDR3 is TGCAGTGCTAGAGACGCAGGGGAAGCTTTCTTT.

This chain uses TRBV18 with TRBJ1-2, with a tentative D call TRBD1 (5 bases). V lost 5 bases to trimming and J lost 7 bases, with 20 bases between them. The CDR3 loop spans 15 amino acids. The germline V gene encodes CDR1 KGHSH and CDR2 LQKENI. The CDR3 DNA reads TGTGCCAGCTCAGTGACCGTCGACAGTGTTGGTGGCTACACCTTC. Translation: CASSVTVDSVGGYTF.

The rearrangement links TRBV7-3 to TRBJ2-3; 7 positions match TRBD2. V was pared by 7 bases and J by 5 bases, with 12 bases of the junction left unmatched. This CDR3 is 15 amino acids long. In germline, CDR1 is SGHTA, CDR2 FQGTGA. DNA of the CDR3: TGTGCCAGCACCTCCGGGGCGGGAGCGGGAGATACGCAGTATTTT. Translating it yields CASTSGAGAGDTQYF.

A few counts support this clone. This chain connects TRBV2 to TRBJ1-1, with 9 bases lining up with TRBD1. The CDR3 runs to 12 residues. V gave up 9 bases and J gave up 3 bases; unmatched junction bases: 2. Germline values: CDR1 SNHLY, CDR2 FYNNEI. In DNA form, the CDR3 reads TGTGCCAGACAGGGGGCGGACACTGAAGCTTTCTTT. This encodes CARQGADTEAFF. Supplemented by reference TRBV2 and TRBJ1-1, the full variable domain reads EPEVTQTPSHQVTQMGQEVILRCVPISNHLYFYWYRQILGQKVEFLVSFYNNEISEKSEIFDDQFSVERPDGSNFTLKIRSTKLEDSAMYFCARQGADTEAFFGQGTRLTVV.

The V call is TRBV10-3, the J call TRBJ2-1; the match to TRBD2 covers 10 bases. The ends lost 2 bases at V and 8 bases at J; junction bases unmatched: 6. The V gene's germline CDR1 is ENHRY and CDR2 SYGVKD. The CDR3 is 15 amino acids. The CDR3: CAISEGASGSDEQFF. Written as DNA, the CDR3 is TGTGCCATCAGTGAGGGGGCTAGCGGGAGCGATGAGCAGTTCTTC.

The chain is built from TRBV27 and TRBJ1-5, with TRBD1 identical over 8 bases. Germline V gene sequence: CDR1 MNHEY, CDR2 SMNVEV (reference sequence). J gave up 3 bases and V 4 bases, and 5 bases lay outside the gene matches. The CDR3 totals 15 residues. The CDR3 region has the DNA TGTGCCAGCAGTTCCGGGACAGGACCCAATCAGCCCCAGCATTTT. This encodes CASSSGTGPNQPQHF.

The V gene is TRBV9, the J gene TRBJ1-2; 7 bases fit TRBD1. Germline CDR1 and CDR2: SGDLS and YYNGEE. Trimming took 0 bases from V and 1 from J; bases not matched to a gene: 9. The CDR3 is 17 amino acids. The CDR3 region is CASSVVRQGEYNYGYTF. The CDR3 coding sequence is TGTGCCAGCAGCGTAGTCCGACAGGGAGAGTATAACTATGGCTACACCTTC.